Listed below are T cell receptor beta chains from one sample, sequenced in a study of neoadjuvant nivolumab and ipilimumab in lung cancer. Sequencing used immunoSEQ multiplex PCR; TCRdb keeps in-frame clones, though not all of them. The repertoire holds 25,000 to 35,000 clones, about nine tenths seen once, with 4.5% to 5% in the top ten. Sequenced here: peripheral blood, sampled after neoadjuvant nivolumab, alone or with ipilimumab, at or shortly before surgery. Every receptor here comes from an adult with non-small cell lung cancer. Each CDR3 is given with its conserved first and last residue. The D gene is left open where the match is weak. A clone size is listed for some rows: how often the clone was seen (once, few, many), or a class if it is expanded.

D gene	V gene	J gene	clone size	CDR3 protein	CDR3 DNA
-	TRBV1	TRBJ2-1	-	CTSSQAGAGRGQFF	TGCACCAGCAGCCAAGCGGGGGCCGGGAGGGGGCAGTTCTTC
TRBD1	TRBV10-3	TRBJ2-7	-	CAISVDRAYEQYF	TGTGCCATCAGTGTGGACAGGGCCTACGAGCAGTACTTC
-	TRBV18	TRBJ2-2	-	CASSPPYRNTGELFF	TGTGCCAGCTCACCACCGTACAGAAACACCGGGGAGCTGTTTTTT
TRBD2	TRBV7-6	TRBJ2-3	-	CASSLASGGGSSTDTQYF	TGTGCCAGCAGCTTAGCTAGCGGGGGGGGGAGTAGCACAGATACGCAGTATTTT
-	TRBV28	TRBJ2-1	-	CASSFLTQGLGEPFF	TGTGCCAGCAGTTTCCTCACCCAAGGCTTAGGAGAGCCGTTCTTC
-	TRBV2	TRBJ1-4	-	CASSAGRYNEKLFF	TGTGCCAGCAGCGCAGGGCGCTATAATGAAAAACTGTTTTTT
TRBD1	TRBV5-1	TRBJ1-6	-	CASSPDRSGAGSPLHF	TGCGCCAGCAGCCCGGACAGGTCAGGTGCGGGCTCACCCCTCCACTTT
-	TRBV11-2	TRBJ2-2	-	CASSQQLGELFF	TGTGCCAGCAGCCAACAACTCGGGGAGCTGTTTTTT
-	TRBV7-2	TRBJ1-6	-	CASSLQNSPLHF	TGTGCCAGCAGCTTACAGAATTCACCCCTCCACTTT
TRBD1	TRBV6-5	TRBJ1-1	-	CASTWTGRSTEAFF	TGTGCCAGCACCTGGACAGGGAGGTCCACTGAAGCTTTCTTT
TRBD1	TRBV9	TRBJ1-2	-	CASSAGQGGGYGYTF	TGTGCCAGCAGCGCAGGACAGGGGGGCGGCTATGGCTACACCTTC
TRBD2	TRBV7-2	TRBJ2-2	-	CASSRTGLAGGGTGELFF	TGTGCCAGCAGCCGCACGGGACTAGCGGGGGGAGGGACCGGGGAGCTGTTTTTT
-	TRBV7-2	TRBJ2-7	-	CASSVRTSYEQYF	TGTGCCAGCAGCGTAAGGACCTCCTACGAGCAGTACTTC
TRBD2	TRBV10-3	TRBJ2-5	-	CAISDSGTSGVQETQYF	TGTGCCATCAGTGACTCCGGGACTAGCGGGGTCCAAGAGACCCAGTACTTC
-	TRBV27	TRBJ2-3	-	CASCQGWTDTQYF	TGTGCCAGCTGCCAGGGCTGGACAGATACGCAGTATTTT
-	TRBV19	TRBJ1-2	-	CASRSGGGYGYTF	TGTGCCAGTAGGTCGGGTGGAGGCTATGGCTACACCTTC
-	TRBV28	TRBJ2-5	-	CASSFRSGPETQYF	TGTGCCAGCAGTTTTCGCTCGGGGCCGGAGACCCAGTACTTC
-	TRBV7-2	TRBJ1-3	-	CASSLGQINTIYF	TGTGCCAGCAGCTTAGGGCAAATAAACACCATATATTTT
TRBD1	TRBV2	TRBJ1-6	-	CASSLDRGRSPLHF	TGTGCCAGCAGTCTGGACAGGGGGCGATCACCCCTCCACTTT
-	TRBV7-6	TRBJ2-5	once	CASSRYQETQYF	TGTGCCAGCAGCCGCTATCAAGAGACCCAGTACTTC
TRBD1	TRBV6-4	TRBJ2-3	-	CASSDGQGTDTQYF	TGTGCCAGCAGTGACGGACAGGGCACAGATACGCAGTATTTT
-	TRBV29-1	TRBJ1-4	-	CSTRTGAKEKLFF	TGCAGCACAAGGACGGGGGCGAAAGAAAAACTGTTTTTT
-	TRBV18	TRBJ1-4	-	CASSQGPNEKLFF	TGTGCCAGCTCACAGGGCCCTAATGAAAAACTGTTTTTT
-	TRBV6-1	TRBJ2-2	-	CATQFSTGELFF	TGTGCCACACAGTTTAGCACCGGGGAGCTGTTTTTT
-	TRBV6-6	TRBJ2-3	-	CASSYLGTHGDTQYF	TGTGCCAGCAGTTACTTGGGAACCCACGGAGATACGCAGTATTTT
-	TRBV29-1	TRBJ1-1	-	CSVGSGAFF	TGCAGCGTGGGATCGGGAGCTTTCTTT
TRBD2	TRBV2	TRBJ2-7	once	CAGRWGGSYEQYF	TGTGCCGGCCGGTGGGGGGGGTCCTACGAGCAGTACTTC
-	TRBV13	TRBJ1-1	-	CASSPPTGGGLNTEAFF	TGTGCCAGCAGCCCCCCAACAGGAGGGGGGTTGAACACTGAAGCTTTCTTT
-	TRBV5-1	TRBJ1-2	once	CASSVRGLHPNGYTF	TGCGCCAGCAGCGTCCGGGGCCTACATCCCAATGGCTACACCTTC
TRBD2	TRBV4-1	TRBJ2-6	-	CASSRSSGTSGTNSGANVLTF	TGCGCCAGCAGCCGCTCCTCCGGGACTAGCGGGACAAACTCTGGGGCCAACGTCCTGACTTTC
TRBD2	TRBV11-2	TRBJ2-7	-	CASSLEGLAAGYEQYF	TGTGCCAGCAGCTTAGAGGGACTAGCGGCGGGCTACGAGCAGTACTTC
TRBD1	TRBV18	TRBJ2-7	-	CASSPQDRVKGEQYF	TGTGCCAGCTCACCACAGGACAGGGTAAAAGGGGAGCAGTACTTC
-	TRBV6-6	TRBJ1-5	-	CASTPAPHQPQHF	TGTGCCAGCACCCCCGCACCGCATCAGCCCCAGCATTTT
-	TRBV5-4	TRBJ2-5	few	CASSLDPPETQYF	TGTGCCAGCAGCTTGGACCCCCCGGAGACCCAGTACTTC
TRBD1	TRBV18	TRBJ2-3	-	CASSPGTGATDTQYF	TGTGCCAGCTCACCAGGGACAGGGGCCACAGATACGCAGTATTTT
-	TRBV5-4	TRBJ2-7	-	CASSLGQEGLYEQYF	TGTGCCAGCAGCTTGGGACAGGAGGGGCTCTACGAGCAGTACTTC
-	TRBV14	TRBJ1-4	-	CASSQTRWKLFF	TGTGCCAGCAGCCAAACCAGGTGGAAACTGTTTTTT
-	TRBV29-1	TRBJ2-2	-	CSVEAATLDGELFF	TGCAGCGTTGAAGCGGCCACCTTGGACGGGGAGCTGTTTTTT
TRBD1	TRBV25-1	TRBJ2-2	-	CASSAPGTGVITGELFF	TGTGCCAGCAGCGCCCCCGGGACAGGGGTAATCACCGGGGAGCTGTTTTTT
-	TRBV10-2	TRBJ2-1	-	CASSQGLEQFF	TGCGCCAGCAGTCAGGGGCTTGAGCAGTTCTTC
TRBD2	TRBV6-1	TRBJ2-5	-	CASSEGKRGGNQYF	TGTGCCAGCAGTGAGGGGAAGCGGGGGGGCAACCAGTACTTC
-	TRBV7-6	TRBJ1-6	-	CASSPQGGEANSPLHF	TGTGCCAGCAGCCCCCAAGGGGGGGAGGCTAATTCACCCCTCCACTTT
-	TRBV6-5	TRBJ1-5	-	CASRQGTSNQPQHF	TGTGCCAGCAGGCAAGGAACGAGCAATCAGCCCCAGCATTTT
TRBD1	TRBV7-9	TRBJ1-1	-	CASSLDSGGEAFF	TGTGCCAGCAGCTTAGATTCAGGGGGCGAAGCTTTCTTT
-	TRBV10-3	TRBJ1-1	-	CATSLLNTEAFF	TGTGCCACCTCCCTTTTGAACACTGAAGCTTTCTTT
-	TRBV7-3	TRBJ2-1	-	CASSLGSGGGDKLF	TGTGCCAGCAGCTTAGGATCGGGTGGAGGTGATAAGCTCTTC
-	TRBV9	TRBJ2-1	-	CASSVRDFSYNEQFF	TGTGCCAGCAGCGTCCGGGACTTCTCCTACAATGAGCAGTTCTTC
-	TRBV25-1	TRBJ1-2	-	CASSEGTYGYTF	TGTGCCAGCAGTGAAGGGACCTATGGCTACACCTTC
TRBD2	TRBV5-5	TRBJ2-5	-	CASLVGRGGEETQYF	TGTGCCAGCCTCGTGGGCCGGGGGGGCGAGGAGACCCAGTACTTC
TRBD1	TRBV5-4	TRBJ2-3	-	CASSFRDRATDTQYF	TGTGCCAGCAGCTTCCGGGACAGGGCCACAGATACGCAGTATTTT
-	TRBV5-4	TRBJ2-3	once	CASSPYETDTQYF	TGTGCCAGCAGCCCTTATGAGACAGATACGCAGTATTTT
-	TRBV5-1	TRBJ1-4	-	CASSPGGRMDEKLFF	TGCGCCAGCAGCCCGGGGGGCCGGATGGACGAAAAACTGTTTTTT
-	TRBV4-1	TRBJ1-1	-	CASSDVKLNTEAFF	TGCGCCAGCAGCGATGTGAAGCTGAACACTGAAGCTTTCTTT
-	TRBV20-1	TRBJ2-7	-	CSAPTPYEQYF	TGCAGTGCTCCCACTCCCTACGAGCAGTACTTC
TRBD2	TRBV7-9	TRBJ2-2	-	CASSLSRGGNTGELFF	TGTGCCAGCAGCTTATCGCGGGGGGGGAACACCGGGGAGCTGTTTTTT
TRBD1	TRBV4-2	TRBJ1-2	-	CASSHRQGDPLGYTF	TGTGCCAGCAGCCACAGACAGGGGGATCCACTTGGCTACACCTTC